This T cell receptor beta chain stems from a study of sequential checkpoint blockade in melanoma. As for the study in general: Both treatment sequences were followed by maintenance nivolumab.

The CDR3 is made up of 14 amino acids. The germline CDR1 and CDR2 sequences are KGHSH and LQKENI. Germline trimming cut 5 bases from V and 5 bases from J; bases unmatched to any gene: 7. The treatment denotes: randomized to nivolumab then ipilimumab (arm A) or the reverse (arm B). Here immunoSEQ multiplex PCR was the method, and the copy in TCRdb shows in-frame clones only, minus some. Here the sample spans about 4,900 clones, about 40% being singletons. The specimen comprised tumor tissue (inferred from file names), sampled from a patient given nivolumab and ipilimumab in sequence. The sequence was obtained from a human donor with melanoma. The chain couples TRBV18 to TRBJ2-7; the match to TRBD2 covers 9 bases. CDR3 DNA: TGTGCCAGCTCAATTCTAGCGGGACTCGACGAGCAGTACTTC. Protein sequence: CASSILAGLDEQYF. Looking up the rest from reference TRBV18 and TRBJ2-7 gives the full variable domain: NAGVMQNPRHLVRRRGQEARLRCSPMKGHSHVYWYRQLPEEGLKFMVYLQKENIIDESGMPKERFSAEFPKEGPSILRIQQVVRGDSAAYFCASSILAGLDEQYFGPGTRLTVT.